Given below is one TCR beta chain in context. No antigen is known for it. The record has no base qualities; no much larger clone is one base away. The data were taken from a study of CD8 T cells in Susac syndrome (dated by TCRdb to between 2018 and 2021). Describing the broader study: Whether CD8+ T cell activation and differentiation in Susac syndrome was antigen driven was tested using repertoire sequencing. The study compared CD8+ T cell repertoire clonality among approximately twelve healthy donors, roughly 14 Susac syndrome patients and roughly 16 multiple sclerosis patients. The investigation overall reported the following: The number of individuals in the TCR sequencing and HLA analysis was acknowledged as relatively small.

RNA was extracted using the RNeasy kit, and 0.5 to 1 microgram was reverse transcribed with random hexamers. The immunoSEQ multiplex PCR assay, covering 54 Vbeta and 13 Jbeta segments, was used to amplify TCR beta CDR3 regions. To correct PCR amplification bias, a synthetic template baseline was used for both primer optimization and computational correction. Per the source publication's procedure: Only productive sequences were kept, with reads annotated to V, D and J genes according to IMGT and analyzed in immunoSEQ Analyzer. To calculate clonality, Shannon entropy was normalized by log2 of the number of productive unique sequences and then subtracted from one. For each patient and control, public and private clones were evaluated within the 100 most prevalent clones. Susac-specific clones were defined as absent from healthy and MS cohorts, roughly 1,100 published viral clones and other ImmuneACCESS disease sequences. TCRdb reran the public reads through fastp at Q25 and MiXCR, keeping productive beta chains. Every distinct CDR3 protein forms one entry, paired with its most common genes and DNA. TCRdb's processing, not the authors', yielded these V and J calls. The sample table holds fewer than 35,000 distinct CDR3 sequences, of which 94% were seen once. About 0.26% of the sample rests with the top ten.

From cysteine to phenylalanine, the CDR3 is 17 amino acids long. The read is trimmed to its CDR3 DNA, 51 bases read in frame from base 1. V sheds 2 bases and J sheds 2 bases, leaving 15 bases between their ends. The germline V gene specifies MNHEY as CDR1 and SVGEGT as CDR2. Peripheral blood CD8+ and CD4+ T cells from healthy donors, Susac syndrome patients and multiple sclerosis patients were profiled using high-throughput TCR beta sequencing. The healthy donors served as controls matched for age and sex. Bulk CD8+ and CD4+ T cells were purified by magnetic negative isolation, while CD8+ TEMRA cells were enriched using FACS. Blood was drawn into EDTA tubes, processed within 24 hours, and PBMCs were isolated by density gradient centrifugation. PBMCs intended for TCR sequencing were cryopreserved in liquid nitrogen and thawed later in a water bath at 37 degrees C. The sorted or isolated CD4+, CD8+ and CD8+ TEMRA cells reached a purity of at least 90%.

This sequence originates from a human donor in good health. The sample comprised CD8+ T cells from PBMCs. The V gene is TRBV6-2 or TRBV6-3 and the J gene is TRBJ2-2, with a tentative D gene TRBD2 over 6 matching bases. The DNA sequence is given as TGTGCCAGCAGTTACCCCACCGGAGGGGACAACACCGGGGAGCTGTTTTTT. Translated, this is CASSYPTGGDNTGELFF.